This TCR beta chain emerged from a study of blood T cells in healthy people across ages. This clonotype occurred once. Using a J-beta primer mix together with a sample-barcoded 5' primer, a second PCR was run for about 7 to 12 cycles. TCRdb re-called the 5' RACE reads with MiXCR, one entry per CDR3 protein. This repertoire shows around 500,000 distinct CDR3 sequences, roughly a quarter found once; its top ten account for approximately 3.5%. V was cut by 5 bases and J by 4 bases, with 8 bases left in between. This CDR3 has 12 amino acids. These data were likewise used in another study, on T cells of mothers and their children.

The chain employs TRBV12-3 or TRBV12-4 and TRBJ1-2; D is undetermined. Sequences were obtained from blood. The sequence came from a boy between 2 and 10 years old in good health. CDR3 DNA: TGTGCCAGCAGTCTTCCGGCCTATGGCTACACCTTC. Encoded protein: CASSLPAYGYTF.